Only a few counts were recorded for the clone carrying this TCR beta chain. These data come from a study of T cell repertoires in cytomegalovirus infection. The V gene lost 8 bases and the J gene lost 2 bases, with 11 bases spanning the gap. The CDR3 totals 14 residues. TCRdb itself ran the reads through MiXCR, one entry per CDR3 protein. The sample lists 150,000 to 200,000 distinct CDR3 sequences, 15% to 20% occurring once. Sequenced input: PBMCs. This TCR came from a human donor in good health (CMV status not recorded). Some clones in this sample may be carry-over from other donors' samples. V is TRBV5-3 and J is TRBJ2-6; maybe TRBD1 (7 bases). TRBV5-3 is an ORF; its function is uncertain. The DNA of the CDR3 is TGTGCCAGCAGCAGGGGGGCTGGGGCCAACGTCCTGACTTTC. Translation gives CASSRGAGANVLTF.